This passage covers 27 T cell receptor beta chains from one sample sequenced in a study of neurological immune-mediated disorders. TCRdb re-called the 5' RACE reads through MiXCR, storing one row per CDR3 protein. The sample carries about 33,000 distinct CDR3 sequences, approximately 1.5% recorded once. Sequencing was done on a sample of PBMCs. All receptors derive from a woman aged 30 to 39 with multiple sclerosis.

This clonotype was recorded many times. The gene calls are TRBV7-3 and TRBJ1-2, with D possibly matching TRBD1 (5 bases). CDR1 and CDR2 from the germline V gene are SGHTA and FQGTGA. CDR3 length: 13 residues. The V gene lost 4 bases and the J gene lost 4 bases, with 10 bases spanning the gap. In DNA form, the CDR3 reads TGTGCCAGCAGCTCTTACGGGGGCTATGGCTACACCTTC. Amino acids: CASSSYGGYGYTF.

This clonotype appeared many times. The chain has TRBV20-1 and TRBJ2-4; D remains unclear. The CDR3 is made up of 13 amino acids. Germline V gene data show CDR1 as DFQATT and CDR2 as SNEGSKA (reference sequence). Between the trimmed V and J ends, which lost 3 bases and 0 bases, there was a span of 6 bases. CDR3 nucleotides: TGCAGTGCTAGTGTGCTAGCCAAAAACATTCAGTACTTC. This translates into CSASVLAKNIQYF.

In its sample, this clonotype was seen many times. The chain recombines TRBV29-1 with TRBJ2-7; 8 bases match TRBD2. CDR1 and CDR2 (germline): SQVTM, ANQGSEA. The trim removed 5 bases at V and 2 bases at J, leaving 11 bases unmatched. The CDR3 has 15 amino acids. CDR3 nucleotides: TGCAGCGTTACGTCCTTTAGCGGGGATCCCTACGAGCAGTACTTC. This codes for CSVTSFSGDPYEQYF.

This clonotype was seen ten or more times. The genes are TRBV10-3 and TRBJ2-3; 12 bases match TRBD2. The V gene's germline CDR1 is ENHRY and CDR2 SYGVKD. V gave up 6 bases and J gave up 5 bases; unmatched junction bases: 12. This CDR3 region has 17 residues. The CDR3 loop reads CAISEGLAGSIGDTQYF. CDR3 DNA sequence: TGTGCCATCAGCGAGGGACTAGCGGGTTCCATTGGAGATACGCAGTATTTT.

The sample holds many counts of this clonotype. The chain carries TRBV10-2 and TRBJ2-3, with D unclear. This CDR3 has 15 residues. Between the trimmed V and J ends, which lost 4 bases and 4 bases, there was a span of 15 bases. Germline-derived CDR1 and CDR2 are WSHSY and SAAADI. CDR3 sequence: CASSARQPGADTQYF. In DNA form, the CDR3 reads TGCGCCAGCAGTGCGCGGCAGCCCGGAGCAGATACGCAGTATTTT.

The DNA of the CDR3 is TGTGCCAGCAGTCTAGCGGGGGGAACCTACGAGCAGTACTTC. Its translation: CASSLAGGTYEQYF. This rearrangement joins TRBV6-2 or TRBV6-3 to TRBJ2-7; 11 bases line up with TRBD2. The V and J ends lost 5 bases and 2 bases, in that order; junction bases with no gene match: 2. Germline CDR1 and CDR2: MNHEY and SVGEGT. This CDR3 region has 14 residues.

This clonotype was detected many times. The CDR3 nucleotides read TGTGCCAGCAGAGGGGCCAACGTCCTGACTTTC. As protein: CASRGANVLTF. The chain carries TRBV27 and TRBJ2-6; no clear D gene. The CDR3 runs 11 residues. Germline CDR1 MNHEY, CDR2 SMNVEV (reference sequence). V was clipped by 6 bases and J by 4 bases, with 1 base between them.

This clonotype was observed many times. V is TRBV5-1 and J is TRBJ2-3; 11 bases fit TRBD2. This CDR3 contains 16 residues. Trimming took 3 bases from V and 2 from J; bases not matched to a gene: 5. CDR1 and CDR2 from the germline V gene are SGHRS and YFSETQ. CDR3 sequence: CASSSGLAVPTDTQYF. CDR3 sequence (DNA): TGCGCCAGCAGCTCGGGACTAGCGGTACCCACAGATACGCAGTATTTT.

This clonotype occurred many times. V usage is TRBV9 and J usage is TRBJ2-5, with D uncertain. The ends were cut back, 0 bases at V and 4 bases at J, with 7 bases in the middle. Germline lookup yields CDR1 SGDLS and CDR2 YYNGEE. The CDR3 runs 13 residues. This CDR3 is CASSVGLGETQYF. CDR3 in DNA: TGTGCCAGCAGCGTAGGTCTAGGAGAGACCCAGTACTTC.

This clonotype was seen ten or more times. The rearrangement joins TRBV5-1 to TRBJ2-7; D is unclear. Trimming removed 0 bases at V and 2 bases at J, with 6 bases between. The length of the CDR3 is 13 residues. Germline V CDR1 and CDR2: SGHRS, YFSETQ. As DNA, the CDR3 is TGCGCCAGCAGCTTGGAGGGAACCTACGAGCAGTACTTC. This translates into CASSLEGTYEQYF.

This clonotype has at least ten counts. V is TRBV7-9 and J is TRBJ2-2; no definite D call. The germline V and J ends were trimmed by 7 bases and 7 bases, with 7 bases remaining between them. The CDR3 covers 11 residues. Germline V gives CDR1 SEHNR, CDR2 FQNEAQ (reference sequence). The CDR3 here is CASIGVGELFF. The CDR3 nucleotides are TGTGCCAGCATAGGAGTCGGGGAGCTGTTTTTT.

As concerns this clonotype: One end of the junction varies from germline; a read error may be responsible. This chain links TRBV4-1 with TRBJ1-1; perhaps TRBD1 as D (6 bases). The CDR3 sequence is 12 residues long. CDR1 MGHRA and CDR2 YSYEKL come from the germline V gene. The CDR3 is CDSRTDTGEAFF. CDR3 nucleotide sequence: TGCGACAGCCGCACGGACACAGGGGAAGCTTTCTTT.

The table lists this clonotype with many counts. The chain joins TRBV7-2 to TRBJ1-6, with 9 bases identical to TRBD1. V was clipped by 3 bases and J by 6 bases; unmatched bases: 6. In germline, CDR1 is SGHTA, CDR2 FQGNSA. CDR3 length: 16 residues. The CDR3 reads CASSFGTGLINSPLHF. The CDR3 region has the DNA TGTGCCAGCAGCTTCGGGACAGGGCTAATTAATTCACCCCTCCACTTT.

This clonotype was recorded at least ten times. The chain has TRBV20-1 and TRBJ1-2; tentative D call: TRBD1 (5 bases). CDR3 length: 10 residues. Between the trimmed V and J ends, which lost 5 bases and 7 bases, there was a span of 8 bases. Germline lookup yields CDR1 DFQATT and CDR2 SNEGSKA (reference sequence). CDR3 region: CSAGASGYTF. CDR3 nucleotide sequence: TGCAGTGCTGGGGCGTCTGGCTACACCTTC.

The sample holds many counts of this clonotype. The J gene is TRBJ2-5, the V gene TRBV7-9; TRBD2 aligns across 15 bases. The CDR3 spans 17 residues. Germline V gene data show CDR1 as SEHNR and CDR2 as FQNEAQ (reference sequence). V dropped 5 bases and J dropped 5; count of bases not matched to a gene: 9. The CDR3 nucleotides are TGTGCCAGCAGCACAACCGGACTAGCGGGGGGGCGTGAGACCCAGTACTTC. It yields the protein CASSTTGLAGGRETQYF.

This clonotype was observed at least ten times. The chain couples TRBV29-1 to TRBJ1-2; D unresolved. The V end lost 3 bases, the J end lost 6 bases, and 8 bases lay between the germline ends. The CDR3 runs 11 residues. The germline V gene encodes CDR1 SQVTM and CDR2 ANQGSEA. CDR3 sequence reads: CSVDSDDGYTF. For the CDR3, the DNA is TGCAGCGTTGACTCCGACGATGGCTACACCTTC.

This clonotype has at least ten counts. The CDR3 DNA reads as TGTGCCAGCAGCGACGGACAGGGCTACGAGCAGTACTTC. Its translation: CASSDGQGYEQYF. V and J are TRBV6-6 and TRBJ2-7; 8 positions agree with TRBD1. CDR3 length: 13 residues. V was clipped by 6 bases and J by 3 bases; unmatched bases: 4. Germline CDR1 reads MNHNY; CDR2 reads SVGAGI (reference sequence).

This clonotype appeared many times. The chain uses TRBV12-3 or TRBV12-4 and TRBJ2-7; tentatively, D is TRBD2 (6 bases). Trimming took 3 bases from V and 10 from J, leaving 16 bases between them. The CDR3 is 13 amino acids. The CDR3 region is CASSFRGYRIQYF. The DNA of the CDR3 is TGTGCCAGCAGTTTCCGGGGGTACAGAATTCAGTACTTC.

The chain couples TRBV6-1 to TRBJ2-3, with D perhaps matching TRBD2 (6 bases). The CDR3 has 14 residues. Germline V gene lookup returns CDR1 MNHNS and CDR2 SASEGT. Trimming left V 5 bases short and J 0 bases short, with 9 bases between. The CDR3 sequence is CASSQRVSTDTQYF. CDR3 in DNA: TGTGCCAGCAGTCAGCGGGTGAGCACAGATACGCAGTATTTT.

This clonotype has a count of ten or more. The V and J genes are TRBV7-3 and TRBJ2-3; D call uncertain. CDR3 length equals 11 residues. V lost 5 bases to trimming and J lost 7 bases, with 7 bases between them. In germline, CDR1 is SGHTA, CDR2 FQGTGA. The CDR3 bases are TGTGCCAGCAGCCCTACATATACGCAGTATTTT. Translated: CASSPTYTQYF.

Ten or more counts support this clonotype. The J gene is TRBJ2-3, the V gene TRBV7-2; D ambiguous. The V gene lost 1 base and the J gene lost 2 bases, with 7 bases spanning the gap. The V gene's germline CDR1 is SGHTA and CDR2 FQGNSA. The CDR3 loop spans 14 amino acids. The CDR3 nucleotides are TGTGCCAGCAGCTTAGGCCGACCCACAGATACGCAGTATTTT. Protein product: CASSLGRPTDTQYF. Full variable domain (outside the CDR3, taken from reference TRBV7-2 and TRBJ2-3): GAGVSQSPSNKVTEKGKDVELRCDPISGHTALYWYRQSLGQGLEFLIYFQGNSAPDKSGLPSDRFSAERTGGSVSTLTIQRTQQEDSAVYLCASSLGRPTDTQYFGPGTRLTVL.

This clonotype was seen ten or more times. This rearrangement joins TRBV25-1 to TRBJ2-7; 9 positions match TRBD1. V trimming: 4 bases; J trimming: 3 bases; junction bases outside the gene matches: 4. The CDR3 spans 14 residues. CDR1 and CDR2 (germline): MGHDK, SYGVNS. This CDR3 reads CASSARQGGYEQYF. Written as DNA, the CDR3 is TGTGCCAGCAGTGCAAGACAGGGGGGCTACGAGCAGTACTTC.

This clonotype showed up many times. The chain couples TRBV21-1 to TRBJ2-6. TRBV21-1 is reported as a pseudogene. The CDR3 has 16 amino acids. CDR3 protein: CATHNRTLSGANVLTF. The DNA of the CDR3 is TGTGCCACCCATAATCGGACCCTCTCTGGGGCCAACGTCCTGACTTTC.

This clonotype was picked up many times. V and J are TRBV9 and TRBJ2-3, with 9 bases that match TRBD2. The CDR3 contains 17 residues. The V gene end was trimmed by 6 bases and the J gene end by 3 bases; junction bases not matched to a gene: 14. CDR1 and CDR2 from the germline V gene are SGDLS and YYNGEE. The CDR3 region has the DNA TGTGCCAGCACCCGTGGCGCGGGGGGGCCCGTGACAGATACGCAGTATTTT. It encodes CASTRGAGGPVTDTQYF.

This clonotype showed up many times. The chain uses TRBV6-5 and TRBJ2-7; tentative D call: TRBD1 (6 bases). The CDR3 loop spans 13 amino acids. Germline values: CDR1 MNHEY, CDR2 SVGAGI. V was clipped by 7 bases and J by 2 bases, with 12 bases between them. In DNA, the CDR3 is TGTGCCAGCAAACAGGGAAGGGCCTACGAGCAGTACTTC. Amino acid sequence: CASKQGRAYEQYF.

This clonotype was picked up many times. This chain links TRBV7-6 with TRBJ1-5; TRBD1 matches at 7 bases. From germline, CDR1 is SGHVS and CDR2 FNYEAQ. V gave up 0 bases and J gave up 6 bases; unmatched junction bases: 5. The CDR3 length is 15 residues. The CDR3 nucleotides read TGTGCCAGCAGCTTAGCTGCAGGGGGGAGTCAGCCCCAGCATTTT. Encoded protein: CASSLAAGGSQPQHF.

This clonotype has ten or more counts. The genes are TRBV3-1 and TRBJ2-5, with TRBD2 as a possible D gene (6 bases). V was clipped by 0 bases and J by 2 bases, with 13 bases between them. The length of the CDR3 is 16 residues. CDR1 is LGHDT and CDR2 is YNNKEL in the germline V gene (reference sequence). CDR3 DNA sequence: TGTGCCAGCAGCCAAGATTTGGCGCGGGGACAAGAGACCCAGTACTTC. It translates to CASSQDLARGQETQYF.